A single sample is the source of the 12 T cell receptor beta chains below, sequenced in a study of cytomegalovirus exposure and HLA in healthy donors. Amplification used 60 Vbeta primers and 13 Jbeta primers. The protocol was immunoSEQ multiplex PCR, while the TCRdb copy is restricted to in-frame clones and leaves out a portion. The data contain 160,000 or so clones, about four fifths of them singletons. Input material: PBMCs. These TCRs come from a man aged 30-40 years in good health and CMV-seronegative.

The chain is built from TRBV11-3 and TRBJ2-1; D unclear. Between the trimmed V and J ends, which lost 5 bases and 9 bases, there was a span of 14 bases. Germline values: CDR1 SGHNT, CDR2 YENEEA. This CDR3 is 13 amino acids long. Here the CDR3 DNA reads TGTGCCAGCAGCCCCAGTCAAGATGGTGAGCAGTTCTTC. It yields the protein CASSPSQDGEQFF. Supplemented by reference TRBV11-3 and TRBJ2-1, the full variable domain reads EAGVVQSPRYKIIEKKQPVAFWCNPISGHNTLYWYLQNLGQGPELLIRYENEEAVDDSQLPKDRFSAERLKGVDSTLKIQPAELGDSAVYLCASSPSQDGEQFFGPGTRLTVL.

This clone was picked up a small number of times. J is TRBJ1-2 and V is TRBV6-1; TRBD1 matches 11 bases. The V and J ends lost 11 bases and 4 bases, in that order; junction bases with no gene match: 6. CDR3 length: 13 amino acids. Per germline, CDR1 MNHNS and CDR2 SASEGT. CDR3 protein: CAAGTGGIYGYTF. For the CDR3, the DNA is TGTGCCGCCGGGACAGGGGGGATCTATGGCTACACCTTC.

As regards this clone: The junction departs from germline at one end; a sequencing error may be responsible. This rearrangement joins TRBV7-8 to TRBJ2-5, with a weak D call TRBD2 (5 bases). The CDR3 has 15 residues. Germline V gene lookup returns CDR1 SGHVS and CDR2 FQNEAQ. CDR3 sequence (DNA): TGTGCAAGCAGCTTCCGTGCGGGCGGTTTTGAGACCCAGTACTTC. It is translated as CASSFRAGGFETQYF. Full variable domain (remainder filled in from reference TRBV7-8 and TRBJ2-5): GAGVSQSPRYKVAKRGQDVALRCDPISGHVSLFWYQQALGQGPEFLTYFQNEAQLDKSGLPSDRFFAERPEGSVSTLKIQRTQQEDSAVYLCASSFRAGGFETQYFGPGTRLLVL.

This clone was counted a few times. The CDR3 region has the DNA TGTGCCTGGAGTAGGGGGTACTCTGGAAACACCATATATTTT. This sequence encodes CAWSRGYSGNTIYF. This rearrangement joins TRBV30 to TRBJ1-3, with D perhaps matching TRBD1 (6 bases). The CDR3 contains 14 residues. The V end lost 2 bases, the J end lost 0 bases, and 8 bases lay between the germline ends. The V gene's germline CDR1 is GTSNPN and CDR2 SVGIG (reference sequence). Together with reference TRBV30 and TRBJ1-3, the CDR3 gives the full variable domain: SQTIHQWPATLVQPVGSPLSLECTVEGTSNPNLYWYRQAAGRGLQLLFYSVGIGQISSEVPQNLSASRPQDRQFILSSKKLLLSDSGFYLCAWSRGYSGNTIYFGEGSWLTVV.

This rearrangement joins TRBV7-6 to TRBJ2-5; the match to TRBD1 covers 9 bases. J was trimmed by 5 bases and V by 1 base; bases with no gene match: 8. CDR3 length equals 16 residues. Germline CDR1 is SGHVS and CDR2 is FNYEAQ. The CDR3 loop is CASSLGPGTGKETQYF. In DNA, the CDR3 is TGTGCCAGCAGCTTAGGTCCCGGGACAGGGAAGGAGACCCAGTACTTC.

The chain links TRBV23-1 to TRBJ2-1, with 13 bases aligning to TRBD2. TRBV23-1 is marked as an open reading frame, function uncertain. The CDR3 has 16 residues. The V and J ends lost 7 bases and 0 bases, in that order; junction bases with no gene match: 3. The CDR3 loop reads CASTRTSGSSYNEQFF. CDR3 coding DNA: TGCGCCAGCACCAGGACTAGCGGGAGCTCCTACAATGAGCAGTTCTTC.

The chain recombines TRBV19 with TRBJ2-5; 11 bases align to TRBD2. From germline, CDR1 is LNHDA and CDR2 SQIVND (reference sequence). CDR3 length: 21 residues. Trimming took 2 bases from V and 1 from J; bases not matched to a gene: 18. The CDR3 spells CASSIRTSGSISTGGQETQYF. CDR3 DNA sequence: TGTGCCAGTAGTATACGAACTAGCGGGAGTATCAGTACCGGGGGCCAAGAGACCCAGTACTTC.

This chain joins TRBV4-3 and TRBJ2-1; D unclear. Germline V gene lookup returns CDR1 LGHNA and CDR2 YSLEER. V was trimmed by 4 bases and J by 0 bases, leaving 16 bases between them. The CDR3 spans 17 residues. CDR3 sequence: CASSPEAPGSSYNEQFF. The CDR3 coding sequence is TGCGCCAGCAGCCCGGAAGCTCCAGGCAGCTCCTACAATGAGCAGTTCTTC.

This chain links TRBV7-8 with TRBJ1-1; D gene unclear. V lost 0 bases, J lost 4 bases, and 9 bases lay in between. The CDR3 extends over 14 amino acids. Germline V gene sequence: CDR1 SGHVS, CDR2 FQNEAQ. DNA for the CDR3: TGTGCCAGCAGCTTAGCGGAGACGGCCACTGAAGCTTTCTTT. It codes for CASSLAETATEAFF.

This clone was detected once. The chain joins TRBV4-1 to TRBJ2-5; 8 nucleotides match TRBD2. TRBJ2-7 explains the end of the DNA better; the J call may be wrong. CDR3 length equals 15 residues. CDR1 is MGHRA, CDR2 YSYEKL, per germline. The CDR3 protein is CASSQVGTRINEQYF. The CDR3 bases are TGCGCCAGCAGCCAAGTTGGGACTAGGATCAACGAGCAGTACTTC.

The V and J genes are TRBV7-4 and TRBJ2-7; the match to TRBD1 covers 7 bases. This CDR3 has 15 amino acids. Trimming cost V 5 bases and J 2 bases; bases outside gene matches: 9. Germline V lookup: CDR1 SGHVT, CDR2 SQSDAQ. The chain's CDR3 is CASSRVDRSAYEQYF. Here the CDR3 DNA reads TGTGCCAGCAGCCGTGTGGACAGGTCCGCCTACGAGCAGTACTTC.

The chain uses TRBV10-3 and TRBJ2-3, with 16 nucleotides matching TRBD2. The V gene's germline CDR1 is ENHRY and CDR2 SYGVKD. The CDR3 runs to 18 residues. V lost 2 bases and J lost 5; bases outside the gene matches: 7. CDR3 DNA: TGTGCCATCAGTGAGAGCCTCGGGACTAGCGGGAGGGGAGATACGCAGTATTTT. Its translation: CAISESLGTSGRGDTQYF.